Detailed here is one T cell receptor beta chain. No antigen is known for it. Base qualities were left out, and no much larger clone turns up one base away. The treatment or condition tag for this specimen amounts to: allogeneic hematopoietic cell transplantation with graft depleted of TCRalphabeta T cells and CD19 B cells. The children who served as transplant recipients had been given grafts of TCRalphabeta/CD19-depleted allogeneic hematopoietic cells. The data derive from a study of T-cell reconstitution after alpha-beta-depleted transplantation in children (dated by TCRdb to 2016 to 2018). Regarding the research as a whole: Using TCR repertoire profiling, the study followed T-cell immune reconstitution in a quantitative way in children after TCRalphabeta/CD19-depleted allogeneic hematopoietic cell transplantation.

From the cysteine through the phenylalanine, the CDR3 covers 15 amino acids. Only CDR3 DNA is held: 45 bases, read in frame from base 1. The germline V gene specifies SNHLY as CDR1 and FYNNEI as CDR2. The germline V and J ends show losses of 4 bases and 3 bases respectively, and no gene match explains 4 bases of the junction. Overall study outcomes, separate from this receptor: In some patients, high TCRbeta diversity at day 60 was attributed to recipient T cells and intrathymic progenitors that had survived conditioning. Hyperexpanded clone frequencies declined over subsequent months; after one year, T-cell counts and TCRbeta diversity were mostly attributed to newly produced T cells. The apparently early alphabetaT-cell count recovery about two months after transplant was reportedly dependent on only several hundred rapidly expanded clones derived from non-depleted graft cells.

The method behind the library was PCR. Sequencing took place on an Illumina HiSeq 2500. TCR library preparation used molecular barcoding, with unique molecular identifiers applied to normalize quantification of the TCRbeta repertoire. The raw public reads went through TCRdb reprocessing: fastp at Q25, MiXCR clone calling, in-frame beta chains kept. Rows matching on CDR3 protein sequence are summarized as one entry with the most common DNA and genes. This sample is represented by some 830,000 distinct CDR3 sequences; 16% of them were singletons. Approximately 4.5% of the sample belongs to the ten largest clones.

This receptor was obtained from a male patient aged 10-17 years who had a stem cell transplant for acute lymphoblastic leukemia, so the T cells may come from the graft donor. The V gene is TRBV2 and the J gene is TRBJ2-3; 10 bases in between match TRBD2. Sequenced here: PBMCs, mostly from graft donor cells, sampled 360 days after TCRalphabeta/CD19-depleted stem cell transplant. The CDR3 reads as follows: CASSGGLALTDTQYF. The DNA is TGTGCCAGCAGTGGGGGACTAGCGCTGACAGATACGCAGTATTTT.